Below are 17 T cell receptor beta chains sequenced from a single sample in a study of metastatic and nonmetastatic thyroid tumors. MiXCR re-clonotyped the PCR reads for TCRdb. This table holds tens of thousands of clones, roughly 18% found once. There were no patients who had received any treatment before thyroid surgery. Sequencing used blood. Source of these receptors: a female donor with papillary thyroid cancer or a benign thyroid nodule (not recorded which). Some clones in this sample may be carry-over from other donors' samples.

This clone was observed at least ten times. The chain employs TRBV20-1 and TRBJ2-3; 9 bases map to TRBD1. The CDR3 has 16 amino acids. Trimming removed 0 bases from V and 4 bases from J; junction bases left unmatched: 8. The germline V gene encodes CDR1 DFQATT and CDR2 SNEGSKA (reference sequence). The CDR3 sequence is CSARDFTGGAADTQYF. The CDR3 nucleotides read TGCAGTGCTAGAGACTTTACAGGGGGCGCAGCAGATACGCAGTATTTT.

This clone turned up a few times. The chain carries TRBV9 and TRBJ1-6; D gene unclear. Germline CDR1 reads SGDLS; CDR2 reads YYNGEE. The V end lost 0 bases, the J end lost 0 bases, and 7 bases lay between the germline ends. The CDR3 runs to 16 residues. CDR3 nucleotide sequence: TGTGCCAGCAGCGTAGAGGCGAGCTCCTATAATTCACCCCTCCACTTT. It translates to CASSVEASSYNSPLHF.

This clone has a handful of counts. V usage is TRBV12-3 or TRBV12-4 and J usage is TRBJ1-4, with D hard to call. The CDR3 consists of 12 residues. Trimming pared 7 bases from V and 13 bases from J, leaving 16 bases between. The CDR3 DNA sequence: TGTGCCAGCACTCCGGTACATCCACCACTGTTTTTT. Protein product: CASTPVHPPLFF.

This clone has more than one count but fewer than ten. The chain carries TRBV6-2 or TRBV6-3 and TRBJ2-2; D is possibly TRBD1 (5 bases). V shed 7 bases and J shed 6 bases, with 21 bases lying between them. CDR3 length: 16 amino acids. Germline CDR1 and CDR2: MNHEY and SVGEGT. The CDR3 reads CASNNRPGCGPGELFF. As DNA, the CDR3 is TGTGCCAGCAATAACAGGCCAGGGTGCGGACCCGGGGAGCTGTTTTTT.

By frequency in the sample, this clone is medium-sized. The chain recombines TRBV6-1 with TRBJ1-1; 7 nucleotides align to TRBD1. After removal of 6 bases from V and 1 base from J, the junction contained 2 bases not matched to a gene. CDR1 and CDR2 (germline): MNHNS, SASEGT. CDR3 length: 13 amino acids. The CDR3 DNA reads as TGTGCCAGCAGCGGACAGGAGAACACTGAAGCTTTCTTT. Protein: CASSGQENTEAFF.

The chain recombines TRBV7-2 with TRBJ1-6, with 7 bases fitting TRBD1. Unmatched junction bases numbered 6, after V lost 5 bases and J lost 8 bases. The CDR3 runs 14 residues. Germline V gives CDR1 SGHTA, CDR2 FQGNSA. CDR3 region: CASSPTGSYSPLHF. DNA of the CDR3: TGTGCCAGCAGCCCGACAGGGAGTTATTCACCCCTCCACTTT.

V and J are TRBV6-1 and TRBJ1-1, with D maybe TRBD1 (5 bases). Per germline, CDR1 MNHNS and CDR2 SASEGT. Trimming cost V 7 bases and J 6 bases, with 21 bases left between them. CDR3 size: 15 residues. CDR3: CASIENRCKDPEAFF. DNA for the CDR3: TGTGCCAGCATCGAGAACAGGTGCAAGGACCCTGAAGCTTTCTTT.

The sample holds many counts of this clone. This chain links TRBV20-1 with TRBJ2-7; no clear D. V lost 3 bases, J lost 0 bases, and 12 bases lay in between. Germline V gene lookup returns CDR1 DFQATT and CDR2 SNEGSKA (reference sequence). The CDR3 is 14 residues long. The CDR3 loop is CSASLVVSSYEQYF. In DNA, the CDR3 is TGCAGTGCTAGCTTAGTTGTAAGCTCCTACGAGCAGTACTTC.

This clone was seen a few times. The chain links TRBV6-1 to TRBJ2-2; D gene uncertain. This CDR3 spans 15 amino acids. The V gene's germline CDR1 is MNHNS and CDR2 SASEGT. The V and J ends lost 5 bases and 2 bases respectively, with 12 bases between them. CDR3 sequence (DNA): TGTGCCAGCAGTCCCGGAGATGGTAACACCGGGGAGCTGTTTTTT. Translation gives CASSPGDGNTGELFF.

This clone has a count of ten or more. V is TRBV6-5 and J is TRBJ1-2, with unresolved D. Germline CDR1 is MNHEY and CDR2 is SVGAGI. CDR3 length: 13 amino acids. V lost 2 bases, J lost 8 bases, and 12 bases lay in between. The CDR3 DNA reads TGTGCCAGCAGTTACAAGGGTCTAAGGGGCTACACCTTC. Translation: CASSYKGLRGYTF.

This clone showed up many times. V usage is TRBV5-1 and J usage is TRBJ2-7; perhaps TRBD1 as D (6 bases). This CDR3 is 14 amino acids long. Per germline, CDR1 SGHRS and CDR2 YFSETQ. V shed 7 bases and J shed 4 bases, with 18 bases lying between them. This chain's CDR3 is CASGETGQSYEQYF. CDR3 sequence (DNA): TGCGCCAGCGGCGAAACAGGACAGTCATACGAGCAGTACTTC. Combining the CDR3 with reference TRBV5-1 and TRBJ2-7 gives the whole variable domain KAGVTQTPRYLIKTRGQQVTLSCSPISGHRSVSWYQQTPGQGLQFLFEYFSETQRNKGNFPGRFSGRQFSNSRSEMNVSTLELGDSALYLCASGETGQSYEQYFGPGTRLTVT.

There are a few counts of this clone. At one boundary the junction diverges from the germline segment, which might be a read error. The chain is built from TRBV6-2 or TRBV6-3 and TRBJ2-6, with TRBD2 matching over 7 bases. This CDR3 has 18 residues. The germline gives CDR1 MNHEY, CDR2 SVGEGT. The CDR3 DNA is TGTGCCAGCGGAAAAGGACGGGACCCGCCTGGGGGGGACAACGTCCTGACTTTC. Amino acids: CASGKGRDPPGGDNVLTF.

This chain links TRBV7-9 with TRBJ2-1, with 7 bases identical to TRBD1. There are 12 residues in the CDR3. V was clipped by 1 base and J by 10 bases; unmatched bases: 1. Germline values: CDR1 SEHNR, CDR2 FQNEAQ (reference sequence). CDR3 coding DNA: TGTGCCAGCAGCTTAGGGGACAGAGAGCAGTTCTTC. Translated: CASSLGDREQFF.

V gene TRBV6-5 combines with J gene TRBJ1-2; the D gene is possibly TRBD1 (5 bases). The CDR3 has 14 amino acids. V lost 7 bases to trimming and J lost 5 bases, with 17 bases between them. Per germline, CDR1 MNHEY and CDR2 SVGAGI. CDR3 sequence reads: CASISVQGLYGYTF. The CDR3 bases are TGTGCCAGCATTTCGGTCCAGGGATTGTATGGCTACACCTTC.

This chain joins TRBV5-4 and TRBJ2-6; D is unresolved. CDR1 and CDR2 (germline): SGHNT, YYREEE (reference sequence). The CDR3 contains 16 residues. Trimming cost V 4 bases and J 0 bases, with 11 bases left between them. CDR3 in DNA: TGTGCCAGCAGCCCAACAATAAGCTCTGGGGCCAACGTCCTGACTTTC. Its translation: CASSPTISSGANVLTF.

This clone was counted ten times or more. The genes are TRBV24-1 and TRBJ2-5, with 8 bases that match TRBD2. Per germline, CDR1 KGHDR and CDR2 SFDVKD. Trimming cost V 1 base and J 4 bases; bases outside gene matches: 7. This CDR3 comprises 16 residues. CDR3 loop: CATSDLGAGDGETQYF. CDR3 DNA: TGTGCCACCAGTGATTTAGGAGCGGGAGACGGAGAGACCCAGTACTTC.

The J gene is TRBJ2-7, the V gene TRBV5-1; D is perhaps TRBD1 or TRBD2 (5 bases each). V was pared by 4 bases and J by 3 bases, with 14 bases between. CDR3 length equals 14 residues. The germline V gene has CDR1 SGHRS and CDR2 YFSETQ. The CDR3 sequence is CASSGRGPSYEQYF. The CDR3 DNA follows: TGCGCCAGCAGCGGACGGGGCCCGAGCTACGAGCAGTACTTC.